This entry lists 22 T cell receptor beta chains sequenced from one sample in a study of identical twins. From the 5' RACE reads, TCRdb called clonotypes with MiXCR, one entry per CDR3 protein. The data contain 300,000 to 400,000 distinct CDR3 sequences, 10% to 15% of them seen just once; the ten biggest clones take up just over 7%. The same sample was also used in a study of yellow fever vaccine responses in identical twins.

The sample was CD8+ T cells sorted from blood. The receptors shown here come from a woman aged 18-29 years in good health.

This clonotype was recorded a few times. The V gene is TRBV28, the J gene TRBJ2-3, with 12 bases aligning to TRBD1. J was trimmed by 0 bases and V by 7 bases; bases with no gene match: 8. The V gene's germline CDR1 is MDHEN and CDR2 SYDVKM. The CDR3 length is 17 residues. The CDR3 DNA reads TGTGCCAGCAACATTGGGGACAGGGGGCTTAGCACAGATACGCAGTATTTT. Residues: CASNIGDRGLSTDTQYF.

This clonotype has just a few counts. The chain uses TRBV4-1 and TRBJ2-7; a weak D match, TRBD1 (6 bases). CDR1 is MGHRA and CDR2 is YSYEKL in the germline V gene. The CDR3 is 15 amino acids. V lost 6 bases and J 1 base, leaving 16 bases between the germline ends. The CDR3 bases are TGCGCCAGCAGGCTTCGGGCAGGGGAGTCCTACGAGCAGTACTTC. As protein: CASRLRAGESYEQYF.

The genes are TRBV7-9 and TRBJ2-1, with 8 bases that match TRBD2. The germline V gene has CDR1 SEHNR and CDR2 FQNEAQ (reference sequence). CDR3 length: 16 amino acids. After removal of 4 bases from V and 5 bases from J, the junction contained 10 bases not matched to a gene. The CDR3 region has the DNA TGTGCCAGCAGCTCTTCGCGGGGGGCACAAGACAATGAGCAGTTCTTC. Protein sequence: CASSSSRGAQDNEQFF. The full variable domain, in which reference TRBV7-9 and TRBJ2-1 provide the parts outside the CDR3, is DTGVSQNPRHKITKRGQNVTFRCDPISEHNRLYWYRQTLGQGPEFLTYFQNEAQLEKSRLLSDRFSAERPKGSFSTLEIQRTEQGDSAMYLCASSSSRGAQDNEQFFGPGTRLTVL.

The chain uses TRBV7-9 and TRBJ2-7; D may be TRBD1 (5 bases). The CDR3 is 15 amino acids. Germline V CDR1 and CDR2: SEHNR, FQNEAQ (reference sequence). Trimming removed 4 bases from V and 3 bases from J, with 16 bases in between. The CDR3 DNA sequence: TGTGCCAGCAGCTCTGATGTCTACAGGAACTACGAGCAGTACGTC. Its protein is CASSSDVYRNYEQYV.

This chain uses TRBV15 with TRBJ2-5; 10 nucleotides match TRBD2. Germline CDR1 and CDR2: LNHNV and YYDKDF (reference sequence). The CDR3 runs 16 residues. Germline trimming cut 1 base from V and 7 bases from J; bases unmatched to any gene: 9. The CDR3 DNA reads TGTGCCACCAGCAGAGGGACTAGCGGTTTACTTTGGACCCAGTACTTC. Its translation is CATSRGTSGLLWTQYF.

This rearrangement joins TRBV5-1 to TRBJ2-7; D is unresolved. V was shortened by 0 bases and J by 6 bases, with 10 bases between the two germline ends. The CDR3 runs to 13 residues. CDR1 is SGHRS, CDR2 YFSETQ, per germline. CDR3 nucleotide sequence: TGCGCCAGCAGCTTGGGTGTTCTTCGCGAGCAGTACTTC. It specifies CASSLGVLREQYF.

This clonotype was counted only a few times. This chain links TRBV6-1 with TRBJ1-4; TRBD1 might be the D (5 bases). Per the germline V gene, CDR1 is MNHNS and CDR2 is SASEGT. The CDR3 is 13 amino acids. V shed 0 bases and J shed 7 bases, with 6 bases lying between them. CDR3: CASSEAGGEKLFF. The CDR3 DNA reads TGTGCCAGCAGTGAAGCTGGGGGTGAAAAACTGTTTTTT.

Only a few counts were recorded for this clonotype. The CDR3 is CSVEDRGQGVHEQYF. The CDR3 nucleotides are TGCAGCGTTGAAGATCGGGGACAGGGGGTCCACGAGCAGTACTTC. The chain combines TRBV29-1 with TRBJ2-7, with 11 bases identical to TRBD1. Germline loops: CDR1 SQVTM, CDR2 ANQGSEA. This CDR3 has 15 amino acids. Trimming removed 0 bases from V and 5 bases from J; junction bases left unmatched: 6.

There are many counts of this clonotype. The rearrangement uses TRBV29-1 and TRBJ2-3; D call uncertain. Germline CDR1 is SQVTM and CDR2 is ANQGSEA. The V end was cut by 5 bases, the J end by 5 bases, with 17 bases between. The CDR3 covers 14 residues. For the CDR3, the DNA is TGCAGCGTTCCCCCCCCTCGGGTAGGAGATACGCAGTATTTT. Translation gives CSVPPPRVGDTQYF.

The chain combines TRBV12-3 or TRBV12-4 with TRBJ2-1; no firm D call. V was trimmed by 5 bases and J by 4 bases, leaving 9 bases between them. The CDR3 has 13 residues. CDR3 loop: CASSPLQYNEQFF. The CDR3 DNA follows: TGTGCCAGCAGTCCCCTCCAGTACAATGAGCAGTTCTTC.

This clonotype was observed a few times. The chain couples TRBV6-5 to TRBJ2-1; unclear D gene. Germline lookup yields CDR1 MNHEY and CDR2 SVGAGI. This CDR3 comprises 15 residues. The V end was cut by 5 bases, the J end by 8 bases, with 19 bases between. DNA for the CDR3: TGTGCCAGCAGTAACGCGGTAGGACCAGGACATGAGCAGTTCTTC. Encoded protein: CASSNAVGPGHEQFF.

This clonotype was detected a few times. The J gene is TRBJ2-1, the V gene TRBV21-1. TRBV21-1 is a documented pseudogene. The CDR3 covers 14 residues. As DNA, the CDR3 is TGTGCCAGCAGCAAAATAAGGACTAGCAATGAGCAGTTCTTC. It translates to CASSKIRTSNEQFF.

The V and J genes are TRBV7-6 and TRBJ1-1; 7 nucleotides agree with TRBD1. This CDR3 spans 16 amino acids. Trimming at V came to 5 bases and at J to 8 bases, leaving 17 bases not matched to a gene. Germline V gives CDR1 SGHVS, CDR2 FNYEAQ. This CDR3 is CASSPNKGALGAEAFF. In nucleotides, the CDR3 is TGTGCCAGCAGCCCAAATAAGGGGGCTTTGGGGGCCGAAGCTTTCTTT.

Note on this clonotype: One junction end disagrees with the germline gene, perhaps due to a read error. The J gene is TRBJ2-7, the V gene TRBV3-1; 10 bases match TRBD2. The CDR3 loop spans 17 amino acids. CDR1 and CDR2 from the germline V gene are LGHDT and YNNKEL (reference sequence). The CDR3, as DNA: TGTGCCAGCACCCAAGATTGGGCTAGCGGGAGCTCCTACGAGCAGTACTTC. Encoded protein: CASTQDWASGSSYEQYF.

CDR3 in DNA: TGTGCCAGCAGCCCAACCTGGACAGGGTACTACGAGCAGTACTTC. It specifies CASSPTWTGYYEQYF. The J gene is TRBJ2-7, the V gene TRBV16; 8 bases align to TRBD1. V lost 4 bases to trimming and J lost 3 bases; unmatched junction nucleotides: 8. Per the germline V gene, CDR1 is KGHSY and CDR2 is FQNENV. The CDR3 length is 15 residues.

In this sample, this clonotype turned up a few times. CDR3 loop: CASSPRPAGDRDEQFF. The CDR3 bases are TGTGCCAGCAGCCCCCGACCCGCAGGGGATAGGGATGAGCAGTTCTTC. The rearrangement uses TRBV9 and TRBJ2-1, with a weak D call TRBD1 (6 bases). V dropped 4 bases and J dropped 8 bases, with 22 bases sitting between them. This CDR3 has 16 residues. In germline, CDR1 is SGDLS, CDR2 YYNGEE.

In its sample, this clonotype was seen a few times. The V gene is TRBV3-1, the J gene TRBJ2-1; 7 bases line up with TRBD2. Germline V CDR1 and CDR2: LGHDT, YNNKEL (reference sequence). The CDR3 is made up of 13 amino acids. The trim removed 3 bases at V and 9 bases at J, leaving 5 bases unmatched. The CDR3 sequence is CASSHVGEGEQFF. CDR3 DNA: TGTGCCAGCAGCCACGTCGGGGAGGGTGAGCAGTTCTTC.

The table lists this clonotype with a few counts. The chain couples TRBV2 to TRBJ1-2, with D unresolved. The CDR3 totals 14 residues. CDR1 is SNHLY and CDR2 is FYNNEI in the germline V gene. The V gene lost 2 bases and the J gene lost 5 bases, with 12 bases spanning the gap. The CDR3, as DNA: TGTGCCAGCAGTGAAACTCACGGATTTTATGGCTACACCTTC. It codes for CASSETHGFYGYTF. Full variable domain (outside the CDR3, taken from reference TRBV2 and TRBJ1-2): EPEVTQTPSHQVTQMGQEVILRCVPISNHLYFYWYRQILGQKVEFLVSFYNNEISEKSEIFDDQFSVERPDGSNFTLKIRSTKLEDSAMYFCASSETHGFYGYTFGSGTRLTVV.

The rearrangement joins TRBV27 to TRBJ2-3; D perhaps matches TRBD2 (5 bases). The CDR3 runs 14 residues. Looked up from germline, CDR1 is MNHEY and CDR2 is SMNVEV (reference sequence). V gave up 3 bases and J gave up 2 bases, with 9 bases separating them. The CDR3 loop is CASSLQRYTDTQYF. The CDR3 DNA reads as TGTGCCAGCAGTTTGCAGCGGTACACAGATACGCAGTATTTT.

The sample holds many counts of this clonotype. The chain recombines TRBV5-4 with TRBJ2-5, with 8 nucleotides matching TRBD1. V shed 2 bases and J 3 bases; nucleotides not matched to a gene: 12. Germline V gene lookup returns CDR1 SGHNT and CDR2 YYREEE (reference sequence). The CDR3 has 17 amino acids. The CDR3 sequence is CASSFWEWTGIEETQYF. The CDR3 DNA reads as TGTGCCAGCAGCTTTTGGGAGTGGACAGGGATAGAAGAGACCCAGTACTTC.

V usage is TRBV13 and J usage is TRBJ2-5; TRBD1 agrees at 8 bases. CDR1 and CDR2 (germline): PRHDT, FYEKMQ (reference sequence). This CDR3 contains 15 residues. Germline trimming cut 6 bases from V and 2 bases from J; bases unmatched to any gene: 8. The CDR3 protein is CASSFPGQEQETQYF. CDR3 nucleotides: TGTGCCAGCAGTTTCCCGGGACAGGAACAAGAGACCCAGTACTTC.

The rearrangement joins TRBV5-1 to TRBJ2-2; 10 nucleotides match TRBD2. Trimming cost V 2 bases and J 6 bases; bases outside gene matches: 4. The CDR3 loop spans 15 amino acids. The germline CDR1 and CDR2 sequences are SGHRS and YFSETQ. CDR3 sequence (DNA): TGCGCCAGCAGCTTATCCGGGACTAGCGCCGGGGAGCTGTTTTTT. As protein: CASSLSGTSAGELFF. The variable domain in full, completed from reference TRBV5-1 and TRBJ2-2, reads KAGVTQTPRYLIKTRGQQVTLSCSPISGHRSVSWYQQTPGQGLQFLFEYFSETQRNKGNFPGRFSGRQFSNSRSEMNVSTLELGDSALYLCASSLSGTSAGELFFGEGSRLTVL.